The clone carrying this T cell receptor (beta chain) was observed a few times. The antigen remains unidentified. The data stem from a study of post-analysis software for immune sequencing data. Researchers reported that TCR beta cDNA libraries carried unique molecular identifiers. Around 450,000 cDNA molecules were recovered from an input of roughly 0.85 to 10 million T cells. TCRdb fed the PCR reads into MiXCR, producing one record per CDR3 protein. The table shows about 820,000 distinct CDR3 sequences, with roughly 58% occurring only once. Findings of the study overall: Relative to controls, patients had five TRBV segments at higher frequency, with TRBV5-6, TRBV5-1 and TRBV20-1 among these.

The CDR3 consists of 15 residues. Germline assignment: CDR1 KGHSH and CDR2 LQKENI. Trimming shortened V by 2 bases and J by 2 bases, and 13 bases separated the two germline ends. This TCR derives from a girl aged 10-17 years with multiple sclerosis. The sequencing sample was made of blood. The V call is TRBV18, the J call TRBJ2-7; D call uncertain. The CDR3 bases are TGTGCCAGCTCACCAGAATTTGGTGGGGCCTACGAGCAGTACTTC. Translation: CASSPEFGGAYEQYF. Drawing the rest from reference TRBV18 and TRBJ2-7, the complete variable domain is NAGVMQNPRHLVRRRGQEARLRCSPMKGHSHVYWYRQLPEEGLKFMVYLQKENIIDESGMPKERFSAEFPKEGPSILRIQQVVRGDSAAYFCASSPEFGGAYEQYFGPGTRLTVT.